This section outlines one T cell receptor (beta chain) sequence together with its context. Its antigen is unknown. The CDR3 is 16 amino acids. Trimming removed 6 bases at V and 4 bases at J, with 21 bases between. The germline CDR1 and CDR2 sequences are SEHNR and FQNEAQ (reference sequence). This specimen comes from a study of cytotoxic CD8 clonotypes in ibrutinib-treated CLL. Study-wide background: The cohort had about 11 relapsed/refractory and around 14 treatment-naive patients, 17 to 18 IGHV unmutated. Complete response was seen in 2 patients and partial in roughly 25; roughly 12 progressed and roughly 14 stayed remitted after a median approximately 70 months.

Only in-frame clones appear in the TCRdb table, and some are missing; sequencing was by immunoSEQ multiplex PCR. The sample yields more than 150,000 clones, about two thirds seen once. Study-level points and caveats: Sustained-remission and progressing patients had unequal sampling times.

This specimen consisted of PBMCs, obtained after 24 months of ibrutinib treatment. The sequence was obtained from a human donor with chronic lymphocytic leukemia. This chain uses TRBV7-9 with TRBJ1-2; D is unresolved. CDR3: CASSKPASSVGYGYTF. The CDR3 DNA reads TGTGCCAGCAGTAAACCTGCCTCTTCGGTCGGCTATGGCTACACCTTC.